These 27 T cell receptor beta chains were all obtained from the same sample, sequenced in a study of response to subunit inactivated influenza vaccine. MiXCR, run by TCRdb on the RT-PCR reads, gives a single entry per CDR3 protein. This table holds a few hundred thousand distinct CDR3 sequences, approximately 20% found once. The sample consisted of PBMCs from blood, taken about 20 months after vaccination. The source is a man aged 50 to 75 who received an inactivated influenza vaccine.

The chain carries TRBV20-1 and TRBJ2-2, with D perhaps matching TRBD1 (6 bases). Trimming stripped 0 bases from V and 0 bases from J, with 8 bases between. Germline lookup yields CDR1 DFQATT and CDR2 SNEGSKA (reference sequence). CDR3 length equals 15 residues. This CDR3 reads CSARDRTANTGELFF. The CDR3 DNA is TGCAGTGCTAGAGATCGGACAGCGAACACCGGGGAGCTGTTTTTT.

The V call is TRBV7-3, the J call TRBJ2-1, with D perhaps matching TRBD1 or TRBD2 (5 bases each). The V gene lost 3 bases and the J gene lost 4 bases, with 13 bases spanning the gap. Germline-derived CDR1 and CDR2 are SGHTA and FQGTGA. The CDR3 is 15 amino acids. In nucleotides, the CDR3 is TGTGCCAGCAGCTTCGGGACGCGGATATACAATGAGCAGTTCTTC. This sequence encodes CASSFGTRIYNEQFF.

This clonotype was seen a few times. The chain joins TRBV7-9 to TRBJ1-5; no clear D. V lost 2 bases and J 2 bases, leaving 13 bases between the germline ends. The CDR3 loop spans 16 amino acids. Germline assignment: CDR1 SEHNR and CDR2 FQNEAQ (reference sequence). CDR3 nucleotide sequence: TGTGCCAGCAGCTTATCTACCTTAGGCCGCAATCAGCCCCAGCATTTT. Translation gives CASSLSTLGRNQPQHF.

The rearrangement uses TRBV5-5 and TRBJ2-5, with 10 bases lining up with TRBD2. Trimming took 3 bases from V and 5 from J; bases not matched to a gene: 13. Germline lookup yields CDR1 SGHKS and CDR2 YYEKEE (reference sequence). This CDR3 is built from 17 residues. The CDR3 region is CASSSAPRLAGAETQYF. CDR3 sequence (DNA): TGTGCCAGCAGCTCCGCTCCCCGGCTAGCGGGGGCGGAGACCCAGTACTTC.

CDR3 sequence reads: CASSAGLPLQGEQFF. The CDR3 DNA reads TGTGCCAGCAGCGCAGGACTGCCTCTACAGGGTGAGCAGTTCTTC. V usage is TRBV9 and J usage is TRBJ2-1, with D possibly TRBD1 on 6 matching bases. CDR3 length: 15 amino acids. Trimming removed 3 bases at V and 9 bases at J, with 19 bases between. CDR1 and CDR2 from the germline V gene are SGDLS and YYNGEE.

The V and J genes are TRBV7-2 and TRBJ2-7; no clear D gene. V gave up 1 base and J gave up 0 bases, with 10 bases separating them. CDR1 and CDR2 from the germline V gene are SGHTA and FQGNSA. This CDR3 spans 15 amino acids. The CDR3 DNA reads as TGTGCCAGCAGCTTAGGTTTCAGAAGCTCCTACGAGCAGTACTTC. As protein: CASSLGFRSSYEQYF.

This clonotype came up a few times. This sequence joins TRBV7-2 and TRBJ2-1, with 15 bases matching TRBD2. The CDR3 sequence is 16 residues long. CDR1 and CDR2 (germline): SGHTA, FQGNSA. The V and J ends lost 1 base and 9 bases, in that order; junction bases with no gene match: 4. In DNA, the CDR3 is TGTGCCAGCAGCTTAGGGACTAGCGGGGGGGCCGTTGAGCAGTTCTTC. It specifies CASSLGTSGGAVEQFF.

This clonotype was counted only a few times. The chain recombines TRBV20-1 with TRBJ1-2; D is uncertain. Trimming pared 3 bases from V and 6 bases from J, leaving 14 bases between. Germline V gene data show CDR1 as DFQATT and CDR2 as SNEGSKA (reference sequence). The CDR3 spans 13 residues. The CDR3 DNA sequence: TGCAGTGCTAGGAGCCAGGCACGGGATGGCTACACCTTC. It yields the protein CSARSQARDGYTF.

This clonotype was counted only a few times. The chain is built from TRBV9 and TRBJ2-1; TRBD2 agrees at 12 bases. This CDR3 has 15 residues. Germline V gene lookup returns CDR1 SGDLS and CDR2 YYNGEE. Trimming took 4 bases from V and 5 from J; bases not matched to a gene: 4. The CDR3 nucleotides are TGTGCCAGCAGCCGGACTAGCGGGGCTAACAATGAGCAGTTCTTC. Translation gives CASSRTSGANNEQFF.

This clonotype was seen more than once but under ten times. This sequence joins TRBV28 and TRBJ1-3, with no clear D. CDR1 and CDR2 (germline): MDHEN, SYDVKM. The CDR3 is 14 amino acids. The V and J ends lost 2 bases and 0 bases respectively, with 5 bases between them. The CDR3 DNA sequence: TGTGCCAGCAGTTTAATAAACTCTGGAAACACCATATATTTT. Protein sequence: CASSLINSGNTIYF.

J is TRBJ2-3 and V is TRBV7-9; 11 nucleotides match TRBD2. Per the germline V gene, CDR1 is SEHNR and CDR2 is FQNEAQ (reference sequence). Trimming took 4 bases from V and 0 from J; bases not matched to a gene: 6. This CDR3 spans 17 amino acids. In DNA form, the CDR3 reads TGTGCCAGCAGCTCCTTGACTAGCGGGGCCAGCACAGATACGCAGTATTTT. This sequence encodes CASSSLTSGASTDTQYF.

This clonotype has at least ten counts. This chain links TRBV27 with TRBJ1-6, with a tentative D call TRBD1 (5 bases). V dropped 2 bases and J dropped 6 bases, with 11 bases sitting between them. CDR3 length equals 15 residues. Germline CDR1 MNHEY, CDR2 SMNVEV (reference sequence). The CDR3 bases are TGTGCCAGCAGTTTACTAGGGGTTGGTAATTCACCCCTCCACTTT. It yields the protein CASSLLGVGNSPLHF.

This clonotype appeared a few times. The chain joins TRBV7-9 to TRBJ2-7, with no clear D. Trimming removed 6 bases at V and 2 bases at J, with 14 bases between. The CDR3 is made up of 14 amino acids. Germline V CDR1 and CDR2: SEHNR, FQNEAQ (reference sequence). The CDR3 spells CASSHPDRPYEQYF. The CDR3 DNA reads TGTGCCAGCAGTCACCCGGACCGCCCCTACGAGCAGTACTTC.

The chain links TRBV11-2 to TRBJ1-3; D is unresolved. Trimming stripped 1 base from V and 1 base from J, with 8 bases between. CDR3 length: 15 amino acids. The germline CDR1 and CDR2 sequences are SGHAT and FQNNGV. The CDR3 nucleotides read TGTGCCAGCAGCTTAGCCGCGGTATCTGGAAACACCATATATTTT. Amino acid sequence: CASSLAAVSGNTIYF.

This clonotype occurred a few times. CDR3 DNA: TGTGCCAGCAGCCAAGTCCCGCACCTAAACGGCATAGTCTACGAGCAGTACTTC. Residues: CASSQVPHLNGIVYEQYF. The chain recombines TRBV4-2 with TRBJ2-7; D is ambiguous. The CDR3 length is 18 residues. In germline, CDR1 is LGHNA, CDR2 YNFKEQ. The V end was cut by 1 base, the J end by 3 bases, with 22 bases between.

This chain links TRBV11-3 with TRBJ2-2, with no clear D. CDR1 and CDR2 (germline): SGHNT, YENEEA. V lost 0 bases to trimming and J lost 7 bases, with 9 bases between them. This CDR3 region has 14 residues. The CDR3 region has the DNA TGTGCCAGCAGCTTAGATAAGGATGGCGGGGAGCTGTTTTTT. As protein: CASSLDKDGGELFF.

The chain is built from TRBV4-2 and TRBJ2-1; D not resolved. Germline-derived CDR1 and CDR2 are LGHNA and YNFKEQ. Trimming removed 0 bases from V and 0 bases from J, with 9 bases in between. The CDR3 loop spans 16 amino acids. The CDR3 spells CASSQDQASSYNEQFF. The CDR3 DNA sequence: TGTGCCAGCAGCCAAGATCAAGCGTCCTCCTACAATGAGCAGTTCTTC.

This clonotype came up many times. This sequence joins TRBV7-3 and TRBJ2-1; TRBD2 aligns across 10 bases. This CDR3 is 17 amino acids long. CDR1 and CDR2 from the germline V gene are SGHTA and FQGTGA. Trimming removed 0 bases from V and 5 bases from J; junction bases left unmatched: 7. The CDR3: CASSLTTTSGTHNEQFF. CDR3 sequence (DNA): TGTGCCAGCAGCTTAACGACCACTAGCGGGACCCACAATGAGCAGTTCTTC.

The genes are TRBV28 and TRBJ2-1; possibly TRBD1 for D (7 bases). This CDR3 is 16 amino acids long. Looked up from germline, CDR1 is MDHEN and CDR2 is SYDVKM. The V end lost 6 bases, the J end lost 0 bases, and 15 bases lay between the germline ends. For the CDR3, the DNA is TGTGCCAGCAGCTACGCGGGGACAGCCTCCTACAATGAGCAGTTCTTC. Translating gives CASSYAGTASYNEQFF. Full variable domain (outside the CDR3, taken from reference TRBV28 and TRBJ2-1): DVKVTQSSRYLVKRTGEKVFLECVQDMDHENMFWYRQDPGLGLRLIYFSYDVKMKEKGDIPEGYSVSREKKERFSLILESASTNQTSMYLCASSYAGTASYNEQFFGPGTRLTVL.

This clonotype was observed a handful of times. This chain joins TRBV18 and TRBJ1-1, with D tentatively TRBD1 (6 bases). Germline lookup yields CDR1 KGHSH and CDR2 LQKENI. The CDR3 sequence is 16 residues long. Trimming shortened V by 2 bases and J by 2 bases, and 15 bases separated the two germline ends. DNA for the CDR3: TGTGCCAGCTCACCAAGGCCCGGGACACCTAACACTGAAGCTTTCTTT. Protein product: CASSPRPGTPNTEAFF.

This clonotype has a single count. Here the CDR3 omits its conserved ending phenylalanine or tryptophan, so a read error is the likely source. The genes are TRBV6-5 and TRBJ2-7, with 7 bases lining up with TRBD1. The CDR3 extends over 14 amino acids. The germline CDR1 and CDR2 sequences are MNHEY and SVGAGI. The V segment lost 2 bases and the J segment 3 bases; nucleotides outside the gene matches: 4. The CDR3 is CASSYPGTDYEQYL. The DNA of the CDR3 is TGTGCCAGCAGTTACCCGGGGACAGACTACGAGCAGTACCTC.

This clonotype was recorded at least ten times. V gene TRBV11-2 combines with J gene TRBJ1-1; D not certain. Trimming left V 5 bases short and J 1 base short, with 8 bases between. From germline, CDR1 is SGHAT and CDR2 FQNNGV. CDR3 length: 13 amino acids. The CDR3: CASSLSQNTEAFF. The CDR3 nucleotides read TGTGCCAGCAGCCTTAGTCAGAACACTGAAGCTTTCTTT.

This clonotype was found many times. The chain links TRBV12-3 or TRBV12-4 to TRBJ1-1; D gene ambiguous. The CDR3 has 13 residues. Trimming removed 2 bases at V and 1 base at J, with 5 bases between. CDR3 DNA: TGTGCCAGCAGTTTAAACGGGAACACTGAAGCTTTCTTT. Its translation is CASSLNGNTEAFF.

This clonotype was seen more than once but under ten times. The chain uses TRBV4-1 and TRBJ1-1; D gene unclear. CDR1 is MGHRA and CDR2 is YSYEKL in the germline V gene. This CDR3 has 15 amino acids. Trimming cost V 1 base and J 1 base, with 10 bases left between them. CDR3 amino acids: CASSQGVKRNTEAFF. The CDR3, as DNA: TGCGCCAGCAGCCAAGGAGTTAAACGGAACACTGAAGCTTTCTTT.

This clonotype was seen ten or more times. The V call is TRBV6-2 or TRBV6-3, the J call TRBJ1-1, with no clear D. CDR3 length equals 14 residues. From germline, CDR1 is MNHEY and CDR2 SVGEGT. The V gene lost 0 bases and the J gene lost 2 bases, with 7 bases spanning the gap. The CDR3: CASSYSTVNTEAFF. The CDR3 nucleotides read TGTGCCAGCAGTTACTCGACGGTAAACACTGAAGCTTTCTTT.

This chain's CDR3 is CASSHEHRGAEAFF. The CDR3 nucleotides read TGCGCCAGCAGCCACGAGCACAGGGGCGCTGAAGCTTTCTTT. The chain recombines TRBV4-1 with TRBJ1-1; 7 bases map to TRBD1. The junction had 7 bases not matched to a gene; V was cut back by 3 bases and J by 6 bases. CDR3 length: 14 residues. Germline V gives CDR1 MGHRA, CDR2 YSYEKL.

This clonotype came up many times. The CDR3 sequence is CASSRMNTEAFF. The CDR3 DNA is TGTGCCAGCAGCCGGATGAACACTGAAGCTTTCTTT. The V and J genes are TRBV7-9 and TRBJ1-1; D gene ambiguous. CDR3 length: 12 residues. Trimming stripped 5 bases from V and 0 bases from J, with 4 bases between. The germline V gene encodes CDR1 SEHNR and CDR2 FQNEAQ (reference sequence). The full variable domain, completed using reference TRBV7-9 and TRBJ1-1, is DTGVSQNPRHKITKRGQNVTFRCDPISEHNRLYWYRQTLGQGPEFLTYFQNEAQLEKSRLLSDRFSAERPKGSFSTLEIQRTEQGDSAMYLCASSRMNTEAFFGQGTRLTVV.